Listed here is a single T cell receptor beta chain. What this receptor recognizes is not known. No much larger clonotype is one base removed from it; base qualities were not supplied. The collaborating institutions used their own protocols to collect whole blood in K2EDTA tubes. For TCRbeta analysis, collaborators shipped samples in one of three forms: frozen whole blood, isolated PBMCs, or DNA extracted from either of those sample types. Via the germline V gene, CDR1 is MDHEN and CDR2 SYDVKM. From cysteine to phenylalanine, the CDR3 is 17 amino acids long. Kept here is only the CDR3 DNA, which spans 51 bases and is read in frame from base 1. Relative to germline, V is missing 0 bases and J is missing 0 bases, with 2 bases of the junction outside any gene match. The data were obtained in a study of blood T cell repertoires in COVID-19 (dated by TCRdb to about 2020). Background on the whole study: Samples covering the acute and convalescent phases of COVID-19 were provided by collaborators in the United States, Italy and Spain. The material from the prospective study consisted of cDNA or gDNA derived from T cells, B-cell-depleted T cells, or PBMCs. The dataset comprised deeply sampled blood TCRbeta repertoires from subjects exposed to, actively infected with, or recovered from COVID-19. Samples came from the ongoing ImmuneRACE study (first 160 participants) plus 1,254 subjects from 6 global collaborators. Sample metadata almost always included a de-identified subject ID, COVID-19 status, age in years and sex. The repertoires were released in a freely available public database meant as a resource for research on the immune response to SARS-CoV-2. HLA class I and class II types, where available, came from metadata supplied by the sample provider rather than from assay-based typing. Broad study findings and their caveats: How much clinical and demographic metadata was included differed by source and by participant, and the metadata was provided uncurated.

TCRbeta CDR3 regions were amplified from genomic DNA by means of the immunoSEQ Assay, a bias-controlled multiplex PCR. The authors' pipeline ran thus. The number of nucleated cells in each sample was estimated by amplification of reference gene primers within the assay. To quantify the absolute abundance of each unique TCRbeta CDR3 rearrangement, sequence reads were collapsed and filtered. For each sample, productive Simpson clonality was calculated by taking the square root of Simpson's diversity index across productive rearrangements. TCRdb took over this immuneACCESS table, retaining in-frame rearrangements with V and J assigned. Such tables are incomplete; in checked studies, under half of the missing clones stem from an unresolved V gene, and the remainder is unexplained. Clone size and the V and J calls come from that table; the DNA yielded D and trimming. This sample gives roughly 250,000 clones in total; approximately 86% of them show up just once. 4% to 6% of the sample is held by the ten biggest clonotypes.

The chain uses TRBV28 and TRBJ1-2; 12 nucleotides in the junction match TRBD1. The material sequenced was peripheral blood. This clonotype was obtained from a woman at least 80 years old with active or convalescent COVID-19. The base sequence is TGTGCCAGCAGTTTATGGGGACAGGGGGCCGCTAACTATGGCTACACCTTC. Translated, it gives CASSLWGQGAANYGYTF.